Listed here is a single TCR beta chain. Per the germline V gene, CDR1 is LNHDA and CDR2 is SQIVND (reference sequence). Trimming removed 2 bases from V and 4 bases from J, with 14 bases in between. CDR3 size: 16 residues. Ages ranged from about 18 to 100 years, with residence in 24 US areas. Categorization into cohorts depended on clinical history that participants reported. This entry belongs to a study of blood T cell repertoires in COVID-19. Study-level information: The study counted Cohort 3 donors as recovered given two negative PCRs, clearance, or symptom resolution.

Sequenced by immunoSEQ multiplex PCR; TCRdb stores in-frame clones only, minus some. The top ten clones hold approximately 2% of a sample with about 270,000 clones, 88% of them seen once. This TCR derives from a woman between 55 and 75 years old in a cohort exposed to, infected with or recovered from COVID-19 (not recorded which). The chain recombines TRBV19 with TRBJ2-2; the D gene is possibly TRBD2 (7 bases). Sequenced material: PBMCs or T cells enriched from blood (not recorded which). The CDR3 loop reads CASSINQGRATGELFF. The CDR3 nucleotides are TGTGCCAGTAGTATAAACCAGGGGAGGGCCACCGGGGAGCTGTTTTTT.